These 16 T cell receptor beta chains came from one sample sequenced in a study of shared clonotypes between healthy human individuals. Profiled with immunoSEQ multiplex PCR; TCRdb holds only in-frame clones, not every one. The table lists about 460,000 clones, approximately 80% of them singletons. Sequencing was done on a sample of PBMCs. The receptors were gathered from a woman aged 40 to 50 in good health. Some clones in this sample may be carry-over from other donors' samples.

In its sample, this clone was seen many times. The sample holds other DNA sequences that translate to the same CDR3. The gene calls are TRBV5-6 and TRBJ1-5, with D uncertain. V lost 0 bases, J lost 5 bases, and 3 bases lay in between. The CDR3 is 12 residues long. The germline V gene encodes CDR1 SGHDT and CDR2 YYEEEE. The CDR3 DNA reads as TGTGCCAGCAGCTTGGTAGATCAGCCCCAGCATTTT. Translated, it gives CASSLVDQPQHF. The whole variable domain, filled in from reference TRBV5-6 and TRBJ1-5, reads DAGVTQSPTHLIKTRGQQVTLRCSPKSGHDTVSWYQQALGQGPQFIFQYYEEEERQRGNFPDRFSGHQFPNYSSELNVNALLLGDSALYLCASSLVDQPQHFGDGTRLSIL.

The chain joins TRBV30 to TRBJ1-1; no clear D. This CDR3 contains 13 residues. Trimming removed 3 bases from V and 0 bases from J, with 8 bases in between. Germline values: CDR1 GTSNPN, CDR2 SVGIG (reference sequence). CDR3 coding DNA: TGTGCCTGGAGCTTGCAGGTGAACACTGAAGCTTTCTTT. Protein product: CAWSLQVNTEAFF. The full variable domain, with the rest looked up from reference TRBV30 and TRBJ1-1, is SQTIHQWPATLVQPVGSPLSLECTVEGTSNPNLYWYRQAAGRGLQLLFYSVGIGQISSEVPQNLSASRPQDRQFILSSKKLLLSDSGFYLCAWSLQVNTEAFFGQGTRLTVV.

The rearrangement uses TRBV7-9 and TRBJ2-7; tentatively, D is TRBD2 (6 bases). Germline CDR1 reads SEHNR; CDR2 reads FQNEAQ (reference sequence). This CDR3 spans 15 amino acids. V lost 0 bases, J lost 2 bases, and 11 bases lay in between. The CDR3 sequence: CASSLAAGPPYEQYF. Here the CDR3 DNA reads TGTGCCAGCAGCTTAGCCGCGGGACCCCCCTACGAGCAGTACTTC.

CDR3 DNA sequence: TGTGCCAGTGGCAGGGTAGAAGAGACCCAGTACTTC. Protein sequence: CASGRVEETQYF. The chain has TRBV19 and TRBJ2-5; D might be TRBD1 (5 bases). Germline CDR1 LNHDA, CDR2 SQIVND (reference sequence). This CDR3 has 12 amino acids. With 8 bases removed from V and 3 bases from J, the gap between germline ends came to 10 bases.

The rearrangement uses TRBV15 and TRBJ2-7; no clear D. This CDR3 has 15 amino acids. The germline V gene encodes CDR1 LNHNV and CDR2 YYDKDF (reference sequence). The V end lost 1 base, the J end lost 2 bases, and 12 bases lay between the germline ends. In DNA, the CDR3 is TGTGCCACCAGCAGAGGCCATACCCGACCCTACGAGCAGTACTTC. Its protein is CATSRGHTRPYEQYF.

CDR3 region: CAWDSGVTPGANVLTF. DNA of the CDR3: TGTGCCTGGGACAGCGGGGTAACCCCTGGGGCCAACGTCCTGACTTTC. The chain is built from TRBV30 and TRBJ2-6, with 7 positions matching TRBD2. Trimming removed 5 bases from V and 2 bases from J; junction bases left unmatched: 9. Germline-derived CDR1 and CDR2 are GTSNPN and SVGIG (reference sequence). The CDR3 has 16 residues.

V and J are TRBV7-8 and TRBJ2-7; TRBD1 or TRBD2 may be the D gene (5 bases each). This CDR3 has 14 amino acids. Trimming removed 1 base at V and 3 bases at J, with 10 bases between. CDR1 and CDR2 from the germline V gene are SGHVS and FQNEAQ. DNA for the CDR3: TGTGCCAGCAGCTTAGGGCAGGGAGTCTACGAGCAGTACTTC. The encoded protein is CASSLGQGVYEQYF.

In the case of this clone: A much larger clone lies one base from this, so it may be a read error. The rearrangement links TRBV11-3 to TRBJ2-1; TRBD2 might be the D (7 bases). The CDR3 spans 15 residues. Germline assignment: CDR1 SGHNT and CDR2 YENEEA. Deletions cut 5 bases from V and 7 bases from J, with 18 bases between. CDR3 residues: CASSPRRGGTNEQFF. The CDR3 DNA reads TGTGCCAGCAGCCCACGGAGGGGGGGAACGAATGAGCAGTTCTTC.

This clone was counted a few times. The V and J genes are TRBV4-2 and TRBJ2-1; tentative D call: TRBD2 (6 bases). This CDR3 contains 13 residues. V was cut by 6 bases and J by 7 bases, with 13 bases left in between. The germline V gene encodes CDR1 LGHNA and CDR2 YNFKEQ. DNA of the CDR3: TGTGCCAGCAGTCGGGGCGGGGAGAATGAGCAGTTCTTC. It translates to CASSRGGENEQFF.

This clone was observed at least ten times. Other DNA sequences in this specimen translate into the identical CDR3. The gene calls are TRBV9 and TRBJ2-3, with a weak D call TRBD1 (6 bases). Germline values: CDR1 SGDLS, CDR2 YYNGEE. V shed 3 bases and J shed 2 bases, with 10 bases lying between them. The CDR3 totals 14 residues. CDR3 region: CASSARGFTDTQYF. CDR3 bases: TGTGCCAGCAGCGCCAGGGGTTTCACAGATACGCAGTATTTT.

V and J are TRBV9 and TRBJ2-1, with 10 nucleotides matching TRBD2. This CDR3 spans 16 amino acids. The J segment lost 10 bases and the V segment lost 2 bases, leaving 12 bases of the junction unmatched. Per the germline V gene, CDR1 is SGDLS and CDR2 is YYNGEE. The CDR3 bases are TGTGCCAGCAGCGTGGGGGGACTAGCGACAATGGAGGAGCAGTTCTTC. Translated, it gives CASSVGGLATMEEQFF.

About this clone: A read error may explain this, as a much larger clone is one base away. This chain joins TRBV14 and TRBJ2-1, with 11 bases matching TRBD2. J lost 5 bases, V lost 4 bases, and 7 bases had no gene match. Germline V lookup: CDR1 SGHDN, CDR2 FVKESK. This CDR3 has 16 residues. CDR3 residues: CASSRGGLAEHNEQFF. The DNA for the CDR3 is TGTGCCAGCAGCCGAGGGGGACTAGCGGAGCACAATGAGCAGTTCTTC.

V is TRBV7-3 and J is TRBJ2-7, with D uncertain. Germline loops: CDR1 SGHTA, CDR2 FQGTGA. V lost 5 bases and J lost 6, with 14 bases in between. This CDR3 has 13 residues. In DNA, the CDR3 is TGTGCCAGCAGCGCCGAGGATTTTACCGAGCAGTACTTC. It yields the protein CASSAEDFTEQYF.

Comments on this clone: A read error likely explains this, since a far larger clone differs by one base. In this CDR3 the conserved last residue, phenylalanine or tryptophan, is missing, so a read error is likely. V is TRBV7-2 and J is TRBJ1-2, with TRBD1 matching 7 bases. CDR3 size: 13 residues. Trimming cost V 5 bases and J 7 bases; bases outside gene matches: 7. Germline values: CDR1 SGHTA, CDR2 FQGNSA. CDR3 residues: CASSPETGLGYTL. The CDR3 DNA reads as TGTGCCAGCAGCCCCGAGACAGGGCTTGGCTACACCCTC.

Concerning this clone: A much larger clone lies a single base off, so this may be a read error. CDR3: CATSRGGEANTQYF. The CDR3 DNA follows: TGTGCCACCAGCCGTGGGGGAGAGGCAAATACGCAGTATTTT. The chain is built from TRBV15 and TRBJ2-3; D is possibly TRBD1 or TRBD2 (5 bases each). The CDR3 covers 14 residues. Trimming stripped 5 bases from V and 7 bases from J, with 16 bases between. Germline V CDR1 and CDR2: LNHNV, YYDKDF (reference sequence).

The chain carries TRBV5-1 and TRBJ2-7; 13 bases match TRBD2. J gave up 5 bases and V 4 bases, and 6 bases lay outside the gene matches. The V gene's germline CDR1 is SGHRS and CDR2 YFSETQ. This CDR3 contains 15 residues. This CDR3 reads CASSAGTSGTDEQYF. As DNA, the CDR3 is TGCGCCAGCAGCGCAGGGACTAGCGGGACCGACGAGCAGTACTTC.